Here is one TCR beta chain with its context. Antigen specificity is unknown. Here immunoSEQ multiplex PCR was the method, and the copy in TCRdb shows in-frame clones only, minus some. The sample records around 340,000 clones, 88% being singletons. Treatment given: 19 received Ad26.COV2.S at low or high dose, single or two shots; 5 received placebo; per-sample allocation not given. Repertoires come from day 63 after the first vaccine or placebo injection. The donor's status was that of an adult aged 18-55 years in Boston. Germline V gene lookup returns CDR1 KGHSH and CDR2 LQKENI. The CDR3 spans 15 residues. V was trimmed by 6 bases and J by 3 bases, leaving 17 bases between them. This sample is drawn from a study of Ad26.COV2.S vaccination and SARS-CoV-2 variants. Study-wide context: Doses of Ad26.COV2.S were injected into muscle once or twice, 56 days apart. Findings of the study overall: While placebo recipients had lower spike-specific TCR breadth, vaccine recipients had more. Reportedly, after vaccination the spike-specific CD8+ and CD4+ T cell responses displayed substantial breadth.

The sequence was collected from a person between 18 and 60 years old who received the Ad26.COV2.S COVID-19 vaccine or a placebo. The chain carries TRBV18 and TRBJ1-2; D not certain. This material consisted of peripheral blood, taken in a trial of Ad26.COV2.S vaccine versus placebo. The CDR3 region is CASSLGDKAHYGYTF. The CDR3 nucleotides are TGTGCCAGCTCGCTCGGAGACAAGGCACACTATGGCTACACCTTC. The complete variable domain, with remaining parts taken from reference TRBV18 and TRBJ1-2, reads NAGVMQNPRHLVRRRGQEARLRCSPMKGHSHVYWYRQLPEEGLKFMVYLQKENIIDESGMPKERFSAEFPKEGPSILRIQQVVRGDSAAYFCASSLGDKAHYGYTFGSGTRLTVV.